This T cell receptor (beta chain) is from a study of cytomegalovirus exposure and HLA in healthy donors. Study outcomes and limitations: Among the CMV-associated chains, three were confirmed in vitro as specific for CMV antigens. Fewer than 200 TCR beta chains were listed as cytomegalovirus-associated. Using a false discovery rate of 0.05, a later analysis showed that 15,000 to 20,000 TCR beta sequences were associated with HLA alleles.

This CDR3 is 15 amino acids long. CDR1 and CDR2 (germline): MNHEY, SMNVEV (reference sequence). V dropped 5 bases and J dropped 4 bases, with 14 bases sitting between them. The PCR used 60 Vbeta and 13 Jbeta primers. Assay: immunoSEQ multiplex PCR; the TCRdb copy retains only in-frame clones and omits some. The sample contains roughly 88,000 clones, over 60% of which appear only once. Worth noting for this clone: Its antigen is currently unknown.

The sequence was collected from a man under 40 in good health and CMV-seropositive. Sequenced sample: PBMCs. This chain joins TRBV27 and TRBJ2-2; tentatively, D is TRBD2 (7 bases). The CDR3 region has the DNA TGTGCCAGCAGTGCACCGGGGGGCCTCACCGGGGAGCTGTTTTTT. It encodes CASSAPGGLTGELFF.